This entry is about one T cell receptor (beta chain). The data belong to a study of blood T cell repertoires in COVID-19. Study details: Sites across the United States, Italy and Spain contributed samples from acute and convalescent COVID-19. T cells, B-cell-depleted T cells, or PBMCs supplied cDNA or gDNA.

Per the study methods: By means of reference gene primer amplification, nucleated cell counts were estimated. Clones were sequenced by immunoSEQ multiplex PCR, and TCRdb holds only the in-frame ones, with some missing. The D gene and trimming were derived from the DNA, and the V and J assignments and clone size from that table. Altogether about 150,000 clones are present, 82% being singletons, with the ten largest covering approximately 16%. Germline assignment: CDR1 SGHTA and CDR2 FQGNSA. The V end was cut by 1 base, the J end by 9 bases, with 13 bases between. This CDR3 region has 13 residues. The sequenced material came from peripheral blood. The chain recombines TRBV7-2 with TRBJ2-7, with TRBD1 as a possible D gene (7 bases). This TCR came from a human donor with acute or convalescent COVID-19. The donor label of this sample is uncertain. The CDR3 coding sequence is TGTGCCAGCAGCTTAGATCAGGGGGGCGGGCAGTACTTC. It is translated as CASSLDQGGGQYF. The complete variable domain, with remaining parts taken from reference TRBV7-2 and TRBJ2-7, reads GAGVSQSPSNKVTEKGKDVELRCDPISGHTALYWYRQSLGQGLEFLIYFQGNSAPDKSGLPSDRFSAERTGGSVSTLTIQRTQQEDSAVYLCASSLDQGGGQYFGPGTRLTVT.